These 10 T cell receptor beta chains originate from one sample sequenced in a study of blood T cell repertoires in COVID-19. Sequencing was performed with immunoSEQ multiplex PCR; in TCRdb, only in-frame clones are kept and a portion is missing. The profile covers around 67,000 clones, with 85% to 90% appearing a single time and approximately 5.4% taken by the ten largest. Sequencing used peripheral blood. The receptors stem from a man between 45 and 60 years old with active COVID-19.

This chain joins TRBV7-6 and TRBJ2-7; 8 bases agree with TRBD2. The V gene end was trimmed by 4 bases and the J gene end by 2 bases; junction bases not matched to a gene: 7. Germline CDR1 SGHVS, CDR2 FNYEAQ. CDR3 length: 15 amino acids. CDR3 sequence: CASSYLAGGTYEQYF. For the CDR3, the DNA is TGTGCCAGCAGCTACCTTGCGGGAGGAACCTACGAGCAGTACTTC. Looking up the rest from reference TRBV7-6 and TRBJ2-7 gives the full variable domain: GAGVSQSPRYKVTKRGQDVALRCDPISGHVSLYWYRQALGQGPEFLTYFNYEAQQDKSGLPNDRFSAERPEGSISTLTIQRTEQRDSAMYRCASSYLAGGTYEQYFGPGTRLTVT.

CDR3 bases: TGTGCCAGCAGCCCCTCGAGCTCCTATAATTCACCCCTCCACTTT. This codes for CASSPSSSYNSPLHF. This chain uses TRBV9 with TRBJ1-6; no definite D call. Between the trimmed V and J ends, which lost 4 bases and 0 bases, there was a span of 8 bases. Germline loops: CDR1 SGDLS, CDR2 YYNGEE. The CDR3 sequence is 15 residues long.

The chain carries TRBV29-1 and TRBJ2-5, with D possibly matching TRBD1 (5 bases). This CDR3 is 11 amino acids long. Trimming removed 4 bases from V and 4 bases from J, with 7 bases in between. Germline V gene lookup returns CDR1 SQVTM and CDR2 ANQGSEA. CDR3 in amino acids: CSVVQGETQYF. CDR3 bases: TGCAGCGTTGTGCAGGGAGAGACCCAGTACTTC.

DNA of the CDR3: TGTGCCAGCAGCCAACTAGCGGGGGGGACGGCCGAGCAGTACTTC. Protein product: CASSQLAGGTAEQYF. The chain employs TRBV14 and TRBJ2-7; 12 bases fit TRBD2. In germline, CDR1 is SGHDN, CDR2 FVKESK. The CDR3 is made up of 15 amino acids. The V gene end was trimmed by 2 bases and the J gene end by 6 bases; junction bases not matched to a gene: 5.

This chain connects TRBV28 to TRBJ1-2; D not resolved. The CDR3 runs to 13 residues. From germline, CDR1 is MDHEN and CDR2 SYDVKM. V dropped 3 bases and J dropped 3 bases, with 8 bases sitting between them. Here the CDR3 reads CASSFMRDYGYTF. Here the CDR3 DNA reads TGTGCCAGCAGTTTCATGCGCGACTATGGCTACACCTTC.

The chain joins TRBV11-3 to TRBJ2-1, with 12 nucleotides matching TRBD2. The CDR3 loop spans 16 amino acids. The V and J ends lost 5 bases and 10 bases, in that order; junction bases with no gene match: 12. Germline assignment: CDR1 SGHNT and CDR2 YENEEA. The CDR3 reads CASSPRVTSGRREQFF. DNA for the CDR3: TGTGCCAGCAGCCCTAGAGTGACTAGCGGGAGACGGGAGCAGTTCTTC.

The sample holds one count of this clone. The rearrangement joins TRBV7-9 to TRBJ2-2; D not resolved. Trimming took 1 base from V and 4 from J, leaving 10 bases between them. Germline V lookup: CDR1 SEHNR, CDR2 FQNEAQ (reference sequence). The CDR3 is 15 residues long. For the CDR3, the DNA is TGTGCCAGCAGCTTAGTTCGCCAGATCACCGGGGAGCTGTTTTTT. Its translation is CASSLVRQITGELFF.

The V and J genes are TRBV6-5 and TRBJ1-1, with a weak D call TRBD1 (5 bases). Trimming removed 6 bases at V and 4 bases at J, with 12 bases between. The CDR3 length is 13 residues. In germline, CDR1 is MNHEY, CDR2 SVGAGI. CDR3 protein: CASRGGMGTEAFF. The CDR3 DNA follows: TGTGCCAGCAGGGGGGGTATGGGCACTGAAGCTTTCTTT.

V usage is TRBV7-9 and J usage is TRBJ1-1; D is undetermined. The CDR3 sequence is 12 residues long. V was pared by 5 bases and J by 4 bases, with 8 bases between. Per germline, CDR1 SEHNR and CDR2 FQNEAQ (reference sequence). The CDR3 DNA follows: TGTGCCAGCAGCCGTACGAGCACTGAAGCTTTCTTT. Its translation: CASSRTSTEAFF. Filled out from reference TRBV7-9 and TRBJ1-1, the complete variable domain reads DTGVSQNPRHKITKRGQNVTFRCDPISEHNRLYWYRQTLGQGPEFLTYFQNEAQLEKSRLLSDRFSAERPKGSFSTLEIQRTEQGDSAMYLCASSRTSTEAFFGQGTRLTVV.

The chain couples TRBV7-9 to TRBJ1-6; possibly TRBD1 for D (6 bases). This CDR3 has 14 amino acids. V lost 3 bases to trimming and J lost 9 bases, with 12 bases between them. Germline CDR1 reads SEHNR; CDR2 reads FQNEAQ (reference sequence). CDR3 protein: CASSFEGGISPLHF. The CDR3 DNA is TGTGCCAGCAGCTTTGAAGGGGGAATTTCACCCCTCCACTTT.